Listed here is a single T cell receptor beta chain. UMIs were added to TCR cDNA along with a universal primer site when it was made by 5'RACE template switching. TCRdb analysed the 5' RACE reads with MiXCR anew, one entry per CDR3 protein. In the table there are about 580,000 distinct CDR3 sequences, less than 20% of which are singletons. This record belongs to a study of T cells after yellow fever vaccination. Germline V gene data show CDR1 as SGHVS and CDR2 as FNYEAQ. Trimming took 3 bases from V and 8 from J; bases not matched to a gene: 8. The CDR3 extends over 14 amino acids. This TCR was sampled from a man between 18 and 29 years old who received the YFV17D yellow fever vaccine. V gene TRBV7-6 combines with J gene TRBJ1-2; 8 bases agree with TRBD1. The source material was PBMCs, sampled 5 days after the first yellow fever vaccination. CDR3 residues: CASSLTLTGEGYTF. CDR3 nucleotides: TGTGCCAGCAGCTTGACCTTGACAGGGGAGGGCTACACCTTC.